This T cell receptor (beta chain) was captured in a study of blood T cells in healthy people across ages. Alongside a J-beta primer mix, a sample-barcoded 5' primer served in a second PCR lasting roughly 7 to 11 cycles. TCRdb independently ran MiXCR on the 5' RACE reads; one entry per CDR3 protein. Among some 1,800,000 distinct CDR3 sequences, more than 35% were seen once, and the ten largest hold under 25%. The CDR3 has 13 residues. Germline loops: CDR1 SGHVS, CDR2 FNYEAQ. Trimming took 1 base from V and 5 from J, leaving 9 bases between them. This receptor was obtained from a human donor in good health. This rearrangement joins TRBV7-6 to TRBJ2-7; D is ambiguous. Sequenced input: blood. The CDR3 is CASSLVKGHEQYF. For the CDR3, the DNA is TGTGCCAGCAGCTTAGTGAAGGGCCACGAGCAGTACTTC.